The text below deals with one T cell receptor (beta chain). Generated by immunoSEQ multiplex PCR, the TCRdb table keeps only in-frame clones and is missing some. The sample consists of hundreds of thousands of clones, over 75% of them appearing once. These data originate in a study of shared T cell receptors in the human thymus. Trimming removed 4 bases at V and 4 bases at J, with 8 bases between. CDR3 length: 13 residues. The V gene's germline CDR1 is SGHRS and CDR2 YFSETQ. These same data were also listed under a study on human thymus T cells. That source adds: Thymic resections from corrective heart surgery supplied the tissue. Thymic and blood repertoires appeared to display a bias in their usage of V and J genes.

What was sequenced was thymocytes. This chain links TRBV5-1 with TRBJ2-2, with unresolved D. This TCR was sampled from a boy in the first two years of life with a congenital heart defect. CDR3 region: CASSIRLTGELFF. CDR3 DNA: TGCGCCAGCAGCATCAGGCTCACCGGGGAGCTGTTTTTT.